This T cell receptor beta chain is drawn from a study of T cell responses to AZD1222 COVID-19 vaccine. In germline, CDR1 is SGHNT, CDR2 YENEEA. The CDR3 has 15 residues. V lost 4 bases and J lost 4; bases outside the gene matches: 5. Sequencing was performed with immunoSEQ multiplex PCR; in TCRdb, only in-frame clones are kept and a portion is missing. The sample holds about 26,000 clones, about 88% seen once. V is TRBV11-3 and J is TRBJ2-1; 9 bases line up with TRBD1. Material: peripheral blood, obtained 28 days after the second AZD1222 dose. The receptor's source is an adult who received the AZD1222 COVID-19 vaccine. CDR3 region: CASSSGQGGYNEQFF. CDR3 coding DNA: TGTGCCAGCAGCTCGGGACAGGGAGGTTACAATGAGCAGTTCTTC.